This TCR beta chain is from a study of response to subunit inactivated influenza vaccine. Study conclusions and caveats: Each seasonal influenza vaccination, the authors suggested, recruits few new T cells.

One entry per CDR3 protein results from TCRdb running MiXCR on the RT-PCR reads. The table lists 650,000 or so distinct CDR3 sequences, roughly 15% of them singletons, with about 7.4% in the top ten. The ends were cut back, 6 bases at V and 2 bases at J, with 12 bases in the middle. This CDR3 spans 14 amino acids. For this clonotype: The target antigen is unknown.

Sequencing used PBMCs from blood, obtained around two weeks before vaccination. The chain has TRBV12-3 or TRBV12-4 and TRBJ2-3; a possible D gene is TRBD2 (6 bases). This sequence originates from a man aged 45-60 years who received an inactivated influenza vaccine. The CDR3 spells CASREGRVTDTQYF. CDR3 bases: TGTGCCAGCAGGGAGGGGCGGGTCACAGATACGCAGTATTTT.